These 27 T cell receptor beta chains originate from one sample sequenced in a study of blood T cell repertoires in COVID-19. Only in-frame clones appear in the TCRdb table, and some are missing; sequencing was by immunoSEQ multiplex PCR. This table has roughly 130,000 clones, about four fifths appearing once. Sequencing input: PBMCs or T cells enriched from blood (not recorded which). The receptor source for this set is a man aged 35 to 55 with acute COVID-19.

The chain carries TRBV28 and TRBJ2-3, with TRBD2 matching over 9 bases. The trim removed 5 bases at V and 1 base at J, leaving 7 bases unmatched. Germline CDR1 reads MDHEN; CDR2 reads SYDVKM. This CDR3 has 16 amino acids. As DNA, the CDR3 is TGTGCCAGCAGTCGATTGACTAGCGGAGGCACAGATACGCAGTATTTT. As protein: CASSRLTSGGTDTQYF.

V usage is TRBV19 and J usage is TRBJ2-1; possibly TRBD1 for D (6 bases). Germline-derived CDR1 and CDR2 are LNHDA and SQIVND (reference sequence). This CDR3 contains 13 residues. V lost 7 bases to trimming and J lost 5 bases, with 12 bases between them. CDR3 amino acids: CASTRGQHNEQFF. Here the CDR3 DNA reads TGTGCCAGTACCCGAGGACAGCACAATGAGCAGTTCTTC.

The chain recombines TRBV15 with TRBJ1-2, with D perhaps matching TRBD1 (6 bases). Germline V gives CDR1 LNHNV, CDR2 YYDKDF (reference sequence). With 3 bases removed from V and 4 bases from J, the gap between germline ends came to 15 bases. The CDR3 is made up of 15 amino acids. The DNA of the CDR3 is TGTGCCACCAGCAGGTACTCACAGGGCCTCTATGGCTACACCTTC. Translating gives CATSRYSQGLYGYTF.

The chain combines TRBV5-1 with TRBJ2-1; TRBD1 is a possible D gene (5 bases). CDR1 and CDR2 (germline): SGHRS, YFSETQ. Trimming removed 1 base at V and 3 bases at J, with 8 bases between. This CDR3 is built from 14 residues. The CDR3 sequence is CASSLSQDYNEQFF. In DNA form, the CDR3 reads TGCGCCAGCAGCTTGTCACAGGACTACAATGAGCAGTTCTTC. The whole variable domain, filled in from reference TRBV5-1 and TRBJ2-1, reads KAGVTQTPRYLIKTRGQQVTLSCSPISGHRSVSWYQQTPGQGLQFLFEYFSETQRNKGNFPGRFSGRQFSNSRSEMNVSTLELGDSALYLCASSLSQDYNEQFFGPGTRLTVL.

The chain employs TRBV4-3 and TRBJ1-4; TRBD1 agrees at 10 bases. The CDR3 contains 15 residues. The germline V gene encodes CDR1 LGHNA and CDR2 YSLEER. The junction had 7 bases not matched to a gene; V was cut back by 3 bases and J by 9 bases. The CDR3 here is CASSHLRDRGQKLFF. For the CDR3, the DNA is TGCGCCAGCAGCCATCTCCGGGACAGGGGTCAAAAACTGTTTTTT.

The DNA for the CDR3 is TGTGCCAGCAGTTCCACAGGACAGGGTTCCACTGAAGCTTTCTTT. Translated, it gives CASSSTGQGSTEAFF. The chain recombines TRBV28 with TRBJ1-1, with 8 bases identical to TRBD1. Germline loops: CDR1 MDHEN, CDR2 SYDVKM. V lost 4 bases and J lost 4; bases outside the gene matches: 8. The CDR3 contains 15 residues. Combining the CDR3 with reference TRBV28 and TRBJ1-1 gives the whole variable domain DVKVTQSSRYLVKRTGEKVFLECVQDMDHENMFWYRQDPGLGLRLIYFSYDVKMKEKGDIPEGYSVSREKKERFSLILESASTNQTSMYLCASSSTGQGSTEAFFGQGTRLTVV.

The rearrangement joins TRBV2 to TRBJ2-4; the match to TRBD2 covers 8 bases. Trimming cost V 7 bases and J 8 bases; bases outside gene matches: 4. CDR1 and CDR2 (germline): SNHLY, FYNNEI. This CDR3 is 12 amino acids long. The CDR3 is CASTPGLDIQYF. Written as DNA, the CDR3 is TGTGCCAGCACCCCGGGACTAGACATTCAGTACTTC.

This clone turned up a few times. The chain joins TRBV27 to TRBJ2-1; the match to TRBD2 covers 11 bases. The CDR3 has 15 amino acids. CDR1 and CDR2 (germline): MNHEY, SMNVEV (reference sequence). The junction had 8 bases not matched to a gene; V was cut back by 5 bases and J by 8 bases. The CDR3 reads CASSGTSGSRDEQFF. Written as DNA, the CDR3 is TGTGCCAGCAGTGGCACTAGCGGGAGTAGGGATGAGCAGTTCTTC.

This clone came up once. The chain joins TRBV10-1 to TRBJ2-5, with D perhaps matching TRBD2 (5 bases). V was pared by 1 base and J by 5 bases, with 11 bases between. Germline V gene data show CDR1 as WNHNN and CDR2 as SYGVQD (reference sequence). The CDR3 totals 14 residues. CDR3 coding DNA: TGCGCCAGCAGTGAGTATAGCGATTCGGAGACCCAGTACTTC. Protein product: CASSEYSDSETQYF.

J is TRBJ1-2 and V is TRBV28; D not resolved. V was trimmed by 2 bases and J by 3 bases, leaving 13 bases between them. The CDR3 covers 15 residues. Germline V gene data show CDR1 as MDHEN and CDR2 as SYDVKM. The CDR3 DNA sequence: TGTGCCAGCAGTTTAAATGACCCTAGTTACTATGGCTACACCTTC. Translating it yields CASSLNDPSYYGYTF.

The chain has TRBV7-9 and TRBJ2-1; D is perhaps TRBD2 (5 bases). Germline assignment: CDR1 SEHNR and CDR2 FQNEAQ (reference sequence). CDR3 length equals 12 residues. Trimming took 5 bases from V and 7 from J, leaving 9 bases between them. CDR3 amino acids: CASSPWRNEQFF. In DNA form, the CDR3 reads TGTGCCAGCAGCCCCTGGAGGAATGAGCAGTTCTTC.

This rearrangement joins TRBV25-1 to TRBJ2-2; perhaps TRBD2 as D (6 bases). This CDR3 comprises 17 residues. V lost 3 bases to trimming and J lost 4 bases, with 18 bases between them. Germline V gives CDR1 MGHDK, CDR2 SYGVNS. As DNA, the CDR3 is TGTGCCAGCAGTGATCGAAACGGGGGATCGTCCACCGGGGAGCTGTTTTTT. Its protein product is CASSDRNGGSSTGELFF.

V usage is TRBV7-9 and J usage is TRBJ2-1; TRBD2 might be the D (6 bases). V was trimmed by 5 bases and J by 5 bases, leaving 16 bases between them. This CDR3 spans 15 amino acids. CDR1 SEHNR and CDR2 FQNEAQ come from the germline V gene (reference sequence). The CDR3 is CASSPRDFANNEQFF. The CDR3 bases are TGTGCCAGCAGCCCCCGGGACTTCGCCAACAATGAGCAGTTCTTC.

V gene TRBV19 combines with J gene TRBJ2-1, with 10 bases matching TRBD1. The CDR3 spans 14 residues. After removal of 5 bases from V and 9 bases from J, the junction contained 7 bases not matched to a gene. Germline V CDR1 and CDR2: LNHDA, SQIVND (reference sequence). This chain's CDR3 is CASSVRQGAGEQFF. The CDR3 DNA follows: TGTGCCAGTAGTGTCAGACAGGGGGCCGGTGAGCAGTTCTTC.

This chain links TRBV28 with TRBJ1-6; no firm D call. The V end lost 6 bases, the J end lost 4 bases, and 10 bases lay between the germline ends. CDR1 and CDR2 (germline): MDHEN, SYDVKM. CDR3 length: 14 residues. The CDR3 loop reads CASSPPGYNSPLHF. The CDR3 DNA is TGTGCCAGCAGCCCTCCGGGTTATAATTCACCCCTCCACTTT.

The V and J genes are TRBV6-2 or TRBV6-3 and TRBJ2-2; D remains unclear. The V gene lost 6 bases and the J gene lost 0 bases, with 8 bases spanning the gap. Germline lookup yields CDR1 MNHEY and CDR2 SVGEGT. The CDR3 covers 14 residues. The CDR3 nucleotides read TGTGCCAGCAGCTTAACAGCGAACACCGGGGAGCTGTTTTTT. Its protein product is CASSLTANTGELFF.

The chain recombines TRBV19 with TRBJ2-1; D not certain. This CDR3 comprises 17 residues. CDR1 and CDR2 from the germline V gene are LNHDA and SQIVND (reference sequence). V was clipped by 5 bases and J by 0 bases, with 17 bases between them. CDR3 nucleotide sequence: TGTGCCAGTAGTCAGTATGTTGGGCGAAGCTCCTACAATGAGCAGTTCTTC. Translated: CASSQYVGRSSYNEQFF.

The CDR3 reads CASSLVGNTDTQYF. The CDR3 nucleotides read TGTGCCAGCAGCTTGGTGGGCAACACAGATACGCAGTATTTT. This rearrangement joins TRBV5-4 to TRBJ2-3; no reliable D call. The CDR3 covers 14 residues. The ends were cut back, 0 bases at V and 2 bases at J, with 7 bases in the middle. Per the germline V gene, CDR1 is SGHNT and CDR2 is YYREEE (reference sequence).

In nucleotides, the CDR3 is TGTGCCAGCAGCCAAGGTAGTAGTCAGCCCCAGCATTTT. Protein: CASSQGSSQPQHF. The chain carries TRBV4-2 and TRBJ1-5; no firm D call. Germline CDR1 LGHNA, CDR2 YNFKEQ. CDR3 length: 13 amino acids. Trimming left V 1 base short and J 6 bases short, with 7 bases between.

In nucleotides, the CDR3 is TGTGCCAGTAGTATCCTTTTTGGCCGGCCCCAGCATTTT. This codes for CASSILFGRPQHF. The chain is built from TRBV19 and TRBJ1-5; D gene uncertain. The CDR3 has 13 residues. V was clipped by 3 bases and J by 9 bases, with 12 bases between them. Germline V CDR1 and CDR2: LNHDA, SQIVND (reference sequence).

The chain carries TRBV5-1 and TRBJ2-1; 12 bases fit TRBD2. This CDR3 has 17 residues. V was pared by 1 base and J by 1 base, with 3 bases of the junction left unmatched. Germline CDR1 and CDR2: SGHRS and YFSETQ. CDR3 DNA sequence: TGCGCCAGCAGCTTGCACGGACTAGCGGGGTCCTACAATGAGCAGTTCTTC. This sequence encodes CASSLHGLAGSYNEQFF. Looking up the rest from reference TRBV5-1 and TRBJ2-1 gives the full variable domain: KAGVTQTPRYLIKTRGQQVTLSCSPISGHRSVSWYQQTPGQGLQFLFEYFSETQRNKGNFPGRFSGRQFSNSRSEMNVSTLELGDSALYLCASSLHGLAGSYNEQFFGPGTRLTVL.

This clone occurred a few times. An end of the junction differs from the germline gene, which may be a read error. The chain has TRBV11-3 and TRBJ2-7, with TRBD2 identical over 9 bases. This CDR3 comprises 12 residues. Germline V gene lookup returns CDR1 SGHNT and CDR2 YENEEA. The CDR3 DNA reads TGTGCCAGCAGCTCGTCTAGCGGGACCGTGTCCTTC. Its protein is CASSSSSGTVSF.

The rearrangement links TRBV13 to TRBJ2-7; TRBD1 matches at 9 bases. In germline, CDR1 is PRHDT, CDR2 FYEKMQ (reference sequence). V shed 5 bases, J shed 1 base, and the junction held 12 bases outside the gene matches. The CDR3 is made up of 17 amino acids. The CDR3 coding sequence is TGTGCCAGCAGCCAAAAGGGACAGGGATTGACGTCCTACGAGCAGTACTTC. Protein product: CASSQKGQGLTSYEQYF.

Note on this clone: Other DNA sequences in the same sample also yield this CDR3. The V call is TRBV11-2, the J call TRBJ1-2; tentative D call: TRBD1 (6 bases). The length of the CDR3 is 14 residues. CDR1 and CDR2 from the germline V gene are SGHAT and FQNNGV. The V end lost 0 bases, the J end lost 8 bases, and 13 bases lay between the germline ends. The CDR3 loop is CASSLEAGAYGYTF. DNA for the CDR3: TGTGCCAGCAGCTTAGAGGCAGGGGCTTACGGCTACACCTTC. The full variable domain, rest sourced from reference TRBV11-2 and TRBJ1-2, is EAGVAQSPRYKIIEKRQSVAFWCNPISGHATLYWYQQILGQGPKLLIQFQNNGVVDDSQLPKDRFSAERLKGVDSTLKIQPAKLEDSAVYLCASSLEAGAYGYTFGSGTRLTVV.

The rearrangement uses TRBV18 and TRBJ2-7, with D perhaps matching TRBD1 (6 bases). The CDR3 length is 17 residues. V lost 2 bases and J 2 bases, leaving 19 bases between the germline ends. Germline CDR1 is KGHSH and CDR2 is LQKENI. Written as DNA, the CDR3 is TGTGCCAGCTCACCAATCCCCTTCCGGGACATAGCCTACGAGCAGTACTTC. It specifies CASSPIPFRDIAYEQYF.

The rearrangement links TRBV3-1 (or the pseudogene TRBV3-2) to TRBJ2-5; D may be TRBD2 (7 bases). The V gene's germline CDR1 is LGHDT and CDR2 YNNKEL (reference sequence). The CDR3 has 17 amino acids. V was trimmed by 0 bases and J by 1 base, leaving 15 bases between them. CDR3 region: CASSQDIRGGFQETQYF. Here the CDR3 DNA reads TGTGCCAGCAGCCAAGATATAAGGGGGGGGTTCCAAGAGACCCAGTACTTC.

This chain joins TRBV6-5 and TRBJ1-2; unclear D gene. This CDR3 comprises 15 residues. The V end lost 6 bases, the J end lost 0 bases, and 14 bases lay between the germline ends. The germline V gene encodes CDR1 MNHEY and CDR2 SVGAGI. Here the CDR3 reads CASSPSGGTNYGYTF. The CDR3 DNA reads TGTGCCAGCAGCCCATCCGGAGGGACTAACTATGGCTACACCTTC.